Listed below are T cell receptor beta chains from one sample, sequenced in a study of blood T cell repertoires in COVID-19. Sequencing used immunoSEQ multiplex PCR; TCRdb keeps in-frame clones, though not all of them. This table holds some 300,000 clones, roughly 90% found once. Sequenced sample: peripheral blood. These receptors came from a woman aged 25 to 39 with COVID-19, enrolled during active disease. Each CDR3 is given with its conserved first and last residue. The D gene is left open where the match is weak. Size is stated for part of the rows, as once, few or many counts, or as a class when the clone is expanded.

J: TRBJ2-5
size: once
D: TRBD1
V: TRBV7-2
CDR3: CASSLDHRGRWETQYF
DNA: TGTGCCAGCAGCTTAGACCACAGGGGGCGGTGGGAGACCCAGTACTTC

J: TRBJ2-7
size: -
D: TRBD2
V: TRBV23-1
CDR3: CASSPRGTRYEQYF
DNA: TGCGCCAGCAGTCCGCGGGGGACGCGATACGAGCAGTACTTC

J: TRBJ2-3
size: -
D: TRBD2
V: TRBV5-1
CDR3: CASRQPGLAGDTQYF
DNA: TGCGCCAGCAGACAACCGGGACTAGCGGGGGATACGCAGTATTTT

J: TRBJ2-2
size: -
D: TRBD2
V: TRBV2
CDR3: CASNSGTRVSGELFF
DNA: TGTGCCAGCAATTCCGGGACTAGAGTAAGCGGGGAGCTGTTTTTT

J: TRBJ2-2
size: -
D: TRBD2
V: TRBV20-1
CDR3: CSASPGRGGELFF
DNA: TGCAGTGCTAGTCCAGGGAGGGGCGGGGAGCTGTTTTTT

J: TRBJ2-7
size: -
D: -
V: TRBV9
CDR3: CASSVSSQGYEQYF
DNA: TGTGCCAGCAGCGTATCCAGTCAGGGCTACGAGCAGTACTTC

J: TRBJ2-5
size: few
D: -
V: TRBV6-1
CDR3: CASSEGTDQETQYF
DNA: TGTGCCAGCAGTGAAGGGACAGACCAAGAGACCCAGTACTTC

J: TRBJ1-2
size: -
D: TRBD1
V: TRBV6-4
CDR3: CASRRGQGDYGYTF
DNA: TGTGCCAGCCGTCGGGGACAGGGAGACTATGGCTACACCTTC

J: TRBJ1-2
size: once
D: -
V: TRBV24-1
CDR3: CATSDLGAPGYGYTF
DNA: TGTGCCACCAGTGATTTGGGGGCCCCAGGGTATGGCTACACCTTC

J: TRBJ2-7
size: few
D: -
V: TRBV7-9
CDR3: CASSPRGYPYEQYF
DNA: TGTGCCAGCAGCCCGCGGGGATATCCCTACGAGCAGTACTTC

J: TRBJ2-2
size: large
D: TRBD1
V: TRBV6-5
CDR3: CATGTGDTGELFF
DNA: TGTGCCACGGGGACAGGGGACACCGGGGAGCTGTTTTTT

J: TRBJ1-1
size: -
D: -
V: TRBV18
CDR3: CASSPASQNTEAFF
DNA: TGTGCCAGCTCACCGGCCAGTCAGAACACTGAAGCTTTCTTT

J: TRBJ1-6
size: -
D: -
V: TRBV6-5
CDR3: CASLRANSPLHF
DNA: TGTGCCAGCCTTCGAGCTAATTCACCCCTCCACTTT

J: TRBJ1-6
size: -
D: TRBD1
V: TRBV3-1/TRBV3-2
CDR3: CASSQDWGQIRNSPLHF
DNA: TGTGCCAGCAGCCAAGATTGGGGACAGATTCGTAATTCACCCCTCCACTTT

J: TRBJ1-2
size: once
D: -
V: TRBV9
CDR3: CASSVGEGRTYGYTF
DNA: TGTGCCAGCAGCGTAGGGGAGGGGCGAACCTATGGCTACACCTTC

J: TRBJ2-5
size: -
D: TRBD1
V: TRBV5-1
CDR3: CASSLTGDIQETQYF
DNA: TGCGCCAGCAGCTTGACAGGGGACATCCAAGAGACCCAGTACTTC